This TCR beta chain appears in the sequencing data of a study of somatic mutations in cytotoxic T cells in rheumatoid arthritis. General observations from the study: Between rheumatoid arthritis patients and age-matched healthy controls, CD8+ T-cell clonality showed no significant difference.

The CDR3 runs 15 residues. Germline assignment: CDR1 MNHEY and CDR2 SVGAGI. After removal of 6 bases from V and 1 base from J, the junction contained 7 bases not matched to a gene. The table came from immunoSEQ multiplex PCR; TCRdb's copy has only in-frame clones and leaves some out. This repertoire shows about 10,000 clones, 65% to 85% found once; its top ten account for approximately 19%. In the case of this clone: What it binds is not known.

The gene calls are TRBV6-5 and TRBJ2-3; 7 bases match TRBD1. The sequenced sample was CD8+ T cells sorted from blood. The TCR comes from a woman aged 45-60 years in good health. The CDR3 protein is CASRLSGQGTDTQYF. The CDR3 DNA reads as TGTGCCAGCAGACTAAGTGGACAGGGCACAGATACGCAGTATTTT.